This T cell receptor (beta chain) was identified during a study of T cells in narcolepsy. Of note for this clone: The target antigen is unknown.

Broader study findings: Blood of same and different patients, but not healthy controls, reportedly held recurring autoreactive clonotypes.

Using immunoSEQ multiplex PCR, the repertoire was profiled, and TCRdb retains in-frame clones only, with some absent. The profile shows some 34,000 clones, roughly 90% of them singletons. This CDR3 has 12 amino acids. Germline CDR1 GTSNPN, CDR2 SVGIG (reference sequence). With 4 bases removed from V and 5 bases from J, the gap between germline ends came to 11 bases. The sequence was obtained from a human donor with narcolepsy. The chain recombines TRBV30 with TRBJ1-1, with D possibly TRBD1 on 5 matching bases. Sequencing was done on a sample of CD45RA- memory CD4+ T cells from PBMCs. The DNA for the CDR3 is TGTGCCTGGAAGGACGGGGGAACTGAAGCTTTCTTT. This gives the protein CAWKDGGTEAFF.